The T cell receptor beta chain described here comes from a study of blood T cell repertoires in COVID-19. Study information: The samples span acute and convalescent COVID-19 from the United States, Italy and Spain.

The CDR3 runs 14 residues. V lost 5 bases to trimming and J lost 3 bases; unmatched junction nucleotides: 5. Germline CDR1 is SGHVS and CDR2 is FQNEAQ. As processed by the authors: From reference gene primer amplification, estimates of nucleated cell counts were derived. Generated by immunoSEQ multiplex PCR, the TCRdb table keeps only in-frame clones and is missing some. That table gives V, J and clone size, and the DNA gave D and trimming. Of over 350,000 clones in the sample, more than 75% were seen once. The TCR was taken from a woman in her forties or fifties who had recovered from COVID-19. The specimen sequenced was PBMCs or T cells enriched from blood (not recorded which). This sequence joins TRBV7-8 and TRBJ2-7; TRBD1 aligns across 9 bases. Written as DNA, the CDR3 is TGTGCCAGCAGCCCCCGGGACAGGGTCTACGAGCAGTACTTC. Its translation: CASSPRDRVYEQYF.